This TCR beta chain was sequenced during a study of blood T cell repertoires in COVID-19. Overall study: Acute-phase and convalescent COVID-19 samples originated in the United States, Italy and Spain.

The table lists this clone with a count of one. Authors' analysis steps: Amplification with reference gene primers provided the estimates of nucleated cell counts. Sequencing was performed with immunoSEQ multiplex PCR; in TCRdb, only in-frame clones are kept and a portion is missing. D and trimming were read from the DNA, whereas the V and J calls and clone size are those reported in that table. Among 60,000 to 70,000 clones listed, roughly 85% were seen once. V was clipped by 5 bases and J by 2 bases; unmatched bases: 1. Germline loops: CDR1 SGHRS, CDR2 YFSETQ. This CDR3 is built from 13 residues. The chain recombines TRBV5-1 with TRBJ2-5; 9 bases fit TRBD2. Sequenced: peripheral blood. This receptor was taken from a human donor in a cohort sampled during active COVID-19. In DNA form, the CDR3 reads TGCGCCAGCAGGACTAGCGGACAAGAGACCCAGTACTTC. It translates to CASRTSGQETQYF.